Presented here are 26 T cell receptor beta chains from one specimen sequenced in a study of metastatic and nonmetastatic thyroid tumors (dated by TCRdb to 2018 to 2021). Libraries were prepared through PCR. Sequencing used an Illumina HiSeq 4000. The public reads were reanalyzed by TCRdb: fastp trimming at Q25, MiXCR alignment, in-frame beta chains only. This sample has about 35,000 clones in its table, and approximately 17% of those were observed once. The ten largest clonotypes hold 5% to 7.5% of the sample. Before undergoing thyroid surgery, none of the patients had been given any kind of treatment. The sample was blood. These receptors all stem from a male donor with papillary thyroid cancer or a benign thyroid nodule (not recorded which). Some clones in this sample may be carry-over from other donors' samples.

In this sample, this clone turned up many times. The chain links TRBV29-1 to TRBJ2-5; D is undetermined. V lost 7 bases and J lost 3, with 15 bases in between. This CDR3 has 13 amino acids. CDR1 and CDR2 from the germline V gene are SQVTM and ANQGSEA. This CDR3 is CSAVDGWKETQYF. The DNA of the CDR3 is TGCAGCGCTGTTGACGGGTGGAAAGAGACCCAGTACTTC.

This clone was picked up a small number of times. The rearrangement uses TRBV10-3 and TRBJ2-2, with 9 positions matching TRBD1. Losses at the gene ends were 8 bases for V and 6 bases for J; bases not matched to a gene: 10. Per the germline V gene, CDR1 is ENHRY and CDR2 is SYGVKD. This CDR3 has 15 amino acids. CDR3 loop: CAIQPGTGNSGELFF. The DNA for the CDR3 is TGTGCCATCCAACCCGGGACAGGGAATTCCGGGGAGCTGTTTTTT.

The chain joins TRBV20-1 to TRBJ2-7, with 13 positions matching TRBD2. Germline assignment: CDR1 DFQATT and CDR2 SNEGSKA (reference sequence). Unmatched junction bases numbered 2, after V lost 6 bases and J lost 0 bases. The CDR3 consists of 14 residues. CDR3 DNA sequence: TGCAGTGCGCGGACTAGCGGGAGCTCCTACGAGCAGTACTTC. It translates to CSARTSGSSYEQYF.

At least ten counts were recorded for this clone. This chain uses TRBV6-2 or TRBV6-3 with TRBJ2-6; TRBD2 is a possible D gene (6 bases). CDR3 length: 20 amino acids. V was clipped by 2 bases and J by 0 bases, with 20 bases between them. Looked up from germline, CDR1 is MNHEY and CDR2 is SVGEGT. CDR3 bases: TGTGCCAGCAGTTACGCGCGAGGTGGGTGGCGGGGCTCTGGGGCCAACGTCCTGACTTTC. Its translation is CASSYARGGWRGSGANVLTF.

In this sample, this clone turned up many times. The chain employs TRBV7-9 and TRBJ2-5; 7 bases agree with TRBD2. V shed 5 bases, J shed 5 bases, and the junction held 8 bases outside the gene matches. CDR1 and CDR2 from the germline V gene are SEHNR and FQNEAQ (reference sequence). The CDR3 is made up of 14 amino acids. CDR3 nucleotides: TGTGCCAGCAGCCTCGGACTGGGGGGGGAGACCCAGTACTTC. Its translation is CASSLGLGGETQYF.

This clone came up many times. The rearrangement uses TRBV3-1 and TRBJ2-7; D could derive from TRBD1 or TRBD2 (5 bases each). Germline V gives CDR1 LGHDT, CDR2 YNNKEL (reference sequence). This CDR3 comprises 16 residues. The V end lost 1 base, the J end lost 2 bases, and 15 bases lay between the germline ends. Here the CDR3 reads CASSQAVVSGPYEQYF. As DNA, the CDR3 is TGTGCCAGCAGCCAAGCCGTCGTGTCGGGACCCTACGAGCAGTACTTC.

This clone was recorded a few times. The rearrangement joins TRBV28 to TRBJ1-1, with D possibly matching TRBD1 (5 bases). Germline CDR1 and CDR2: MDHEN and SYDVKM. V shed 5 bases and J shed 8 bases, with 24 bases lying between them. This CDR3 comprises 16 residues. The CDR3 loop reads CASSIIPRGRRTEAFF. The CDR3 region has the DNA TGTGCCAGCAGTATAATACCACGGGGCCGCCGGACCGAAGCTTTCTTT.

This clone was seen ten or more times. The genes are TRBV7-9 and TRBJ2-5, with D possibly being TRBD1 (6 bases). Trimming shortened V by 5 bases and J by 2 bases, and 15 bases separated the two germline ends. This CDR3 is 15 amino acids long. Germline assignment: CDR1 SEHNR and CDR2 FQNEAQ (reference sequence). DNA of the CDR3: TGTGCCAGCAGCCCACAGGGTAGTTGGCAAGAGACCCAGTACTTC. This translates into CASSPQGSWQETQYF. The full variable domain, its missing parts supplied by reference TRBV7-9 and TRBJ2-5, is DTGVSQNPRHKITKRGQNVTFRCDPISEHNRLYWYRQTLGQGPEFLTYFQNEAQLEKSRLLSDRFSAERPKGSFSTLEIQRTEQGDSAMYLCASSPQGSWQETQYFGPGTRLLVL.

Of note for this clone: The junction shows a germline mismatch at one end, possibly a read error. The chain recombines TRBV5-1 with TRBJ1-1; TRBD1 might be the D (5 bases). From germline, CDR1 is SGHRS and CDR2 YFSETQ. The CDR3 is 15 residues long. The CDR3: CASILTGHGNTEAFF. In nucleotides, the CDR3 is TGCGCCAGCATCTTGACCGGACATGGCAACACTGAAGCTTTCTTT.

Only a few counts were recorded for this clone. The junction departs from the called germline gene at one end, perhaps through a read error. The CDR3 loop is CASSFAKENQPQDF. The CDR3 DNA reads TGTGCCAGCAGTTTCGCCAAGGAGAATCAGCCCCAGGATTTT. The V and J genes are TRBV12-3 or TRBV12-4 and TRBJ1-5; no reliable D call. The CDR3 runs 14 residues.

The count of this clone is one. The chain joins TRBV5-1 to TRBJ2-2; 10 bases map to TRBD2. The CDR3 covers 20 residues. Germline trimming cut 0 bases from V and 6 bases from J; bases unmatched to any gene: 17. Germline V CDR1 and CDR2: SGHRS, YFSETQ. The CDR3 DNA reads TGCGCCAGCAGCTTGGTCCCATTGGTCCTAGCGGGAGAGGGGGCCGGGGAGCTGTTTTTT. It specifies CASSLVPLVLAGEGAGELFF.

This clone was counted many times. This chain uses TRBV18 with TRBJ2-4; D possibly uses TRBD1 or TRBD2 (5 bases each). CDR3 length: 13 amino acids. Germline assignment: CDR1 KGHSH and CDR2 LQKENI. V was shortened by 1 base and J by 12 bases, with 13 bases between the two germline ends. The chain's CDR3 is CASSPLRDGDQYF. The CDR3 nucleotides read TGTGCCAGCTCACCACTTAGGGACGGCGATCAGTACTTC.

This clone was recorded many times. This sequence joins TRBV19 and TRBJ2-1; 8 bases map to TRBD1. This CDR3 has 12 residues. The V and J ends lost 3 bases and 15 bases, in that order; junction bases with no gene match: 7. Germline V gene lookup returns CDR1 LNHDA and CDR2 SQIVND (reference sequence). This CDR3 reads CASSMGWDRRFF. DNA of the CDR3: TGTGCCAGTAGTATGGGATGGGACAGGAGGTTCTTC.

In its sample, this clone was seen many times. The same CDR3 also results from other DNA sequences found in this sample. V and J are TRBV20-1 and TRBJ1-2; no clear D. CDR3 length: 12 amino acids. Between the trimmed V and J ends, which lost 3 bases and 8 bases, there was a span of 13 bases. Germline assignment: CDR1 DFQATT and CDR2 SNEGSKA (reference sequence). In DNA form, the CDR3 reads TGCAGTGCTAGGGACCCTAGGAGCGGCTACACCTTC. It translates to CSARDPRSGYTF.

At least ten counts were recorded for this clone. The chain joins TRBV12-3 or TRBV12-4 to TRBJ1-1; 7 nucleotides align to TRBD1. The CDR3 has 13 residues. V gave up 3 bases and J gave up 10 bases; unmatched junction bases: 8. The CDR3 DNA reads TGTGCCAGCAGTTTTAGACAGGGTGATGGAGCTTTCTTT. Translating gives CASSFRQGDGAFF.

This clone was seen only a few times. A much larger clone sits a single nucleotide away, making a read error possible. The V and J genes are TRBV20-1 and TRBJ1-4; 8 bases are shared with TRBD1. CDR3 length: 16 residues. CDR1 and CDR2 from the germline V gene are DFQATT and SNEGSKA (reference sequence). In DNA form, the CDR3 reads TGCAGTGCTACGACAGGGGACGTGGTTACTAATGAAGAACTGTTTTTT. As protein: CSATTGDVVTNEELFF.

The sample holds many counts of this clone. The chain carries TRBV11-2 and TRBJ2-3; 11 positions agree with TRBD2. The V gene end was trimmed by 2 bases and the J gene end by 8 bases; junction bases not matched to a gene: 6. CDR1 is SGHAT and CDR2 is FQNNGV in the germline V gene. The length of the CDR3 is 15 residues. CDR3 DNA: TGTGCCAGCAGCTTAACTAGCGGGAGTGGTGGTACGCAGTATTTT. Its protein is CASSLTSGSGGTQYF.

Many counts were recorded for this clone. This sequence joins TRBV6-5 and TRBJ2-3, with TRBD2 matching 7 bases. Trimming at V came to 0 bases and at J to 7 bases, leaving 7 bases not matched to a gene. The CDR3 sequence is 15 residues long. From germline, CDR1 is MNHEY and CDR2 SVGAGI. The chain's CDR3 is CASSYSWSSGNTQYF. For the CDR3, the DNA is TGTGCCAGCAGTTACTCGTGGTCTAGCGGAAATACGCAGTATTTT.

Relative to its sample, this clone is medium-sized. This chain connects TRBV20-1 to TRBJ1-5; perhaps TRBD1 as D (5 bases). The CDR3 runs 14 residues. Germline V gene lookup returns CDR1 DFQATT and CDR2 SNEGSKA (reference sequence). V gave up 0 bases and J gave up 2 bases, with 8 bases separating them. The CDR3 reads CSARDGAGNQPQHF. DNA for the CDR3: TGCAGTGCTAGAGATGGGGCCGGCAATCAGCCCCAGCATTTT.

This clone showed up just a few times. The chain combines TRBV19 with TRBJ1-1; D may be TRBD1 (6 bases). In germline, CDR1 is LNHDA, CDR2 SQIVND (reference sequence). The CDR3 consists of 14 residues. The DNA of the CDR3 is TGTGCTTCATGTCCGGGGGCGCGTAACACTGAAGCTTTCTTT. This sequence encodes CASCPGARNTEAFF.

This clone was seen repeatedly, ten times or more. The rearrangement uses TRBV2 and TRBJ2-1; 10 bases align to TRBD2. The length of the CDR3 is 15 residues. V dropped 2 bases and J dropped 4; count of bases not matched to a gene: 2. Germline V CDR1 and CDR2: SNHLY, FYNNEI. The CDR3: CASSETSGDYNEQFF. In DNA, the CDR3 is TGTGCCAGCAGTGAAACTAGCGGGGATTACAATGAGCAGTTCTTC.

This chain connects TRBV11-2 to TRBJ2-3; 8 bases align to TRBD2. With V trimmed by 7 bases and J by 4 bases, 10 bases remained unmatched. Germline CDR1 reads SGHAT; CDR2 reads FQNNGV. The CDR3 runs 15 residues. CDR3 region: CASNPGVGLADTQYF. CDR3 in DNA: TGTGCCAGCAACCCAGGTGTGGGACTAGCAGATACGCAGTATTTT.

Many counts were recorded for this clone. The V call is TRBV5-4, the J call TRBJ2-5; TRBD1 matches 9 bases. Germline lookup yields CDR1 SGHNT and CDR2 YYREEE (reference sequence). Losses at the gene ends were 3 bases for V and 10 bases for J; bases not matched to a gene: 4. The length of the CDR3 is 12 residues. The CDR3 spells CASSSGQGDQYF. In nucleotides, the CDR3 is TGTGCCAGCAGCTCGGGACAGGGTGACCAGTACTTC.

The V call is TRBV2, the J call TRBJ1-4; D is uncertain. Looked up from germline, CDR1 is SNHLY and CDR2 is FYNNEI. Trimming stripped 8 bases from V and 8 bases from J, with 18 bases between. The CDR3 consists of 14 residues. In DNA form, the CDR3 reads TGTGCCAGCCGGCCCTCCGGTTGTGGGGAAAAACTGTTTTTT. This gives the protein CASRPSGCGEKLFF. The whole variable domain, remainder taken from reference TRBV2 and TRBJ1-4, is EPEVTQTPSHQVTQMGQEVILRCVPISNHLYFYWYRQILGQKVEFLVSFYNNEISEKSEIFDDQFSVERPDGSNFTLKIRSTKLEDSAMYFCASRPSGCGEKLFFGSGTQLSVL.

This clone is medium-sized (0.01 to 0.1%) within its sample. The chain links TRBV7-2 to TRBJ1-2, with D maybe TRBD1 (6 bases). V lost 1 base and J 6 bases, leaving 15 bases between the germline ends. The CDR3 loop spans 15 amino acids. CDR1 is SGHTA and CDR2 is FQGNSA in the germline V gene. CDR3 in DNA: TGTGCCAGCAGCTTAGTAAACAGGGATTTCGATGGCTACACCTTC. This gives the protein CASSLVNRDFDGYTF.

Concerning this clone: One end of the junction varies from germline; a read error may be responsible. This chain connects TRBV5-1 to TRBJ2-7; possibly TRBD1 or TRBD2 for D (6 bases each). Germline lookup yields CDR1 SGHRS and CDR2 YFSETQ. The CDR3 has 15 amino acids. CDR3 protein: CASILEGRGFYDQYF. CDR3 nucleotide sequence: TGCGCCAGCATCTTGGAGGGCAGGGGCTTCTACGATCAGTACTTC.